A single sample is the source of the 3 T cell receptor beta chains below, sequenced in a study of preoperative IRX-2 immunotherapy in early breast cancer. Sample treatment: preoperative locoregional IRX-2 cytokine immunotherapy. Generated by immunoSEQ multiplex PCR, the TCRdb table keeps only in-frame clones and is missing some. This sample has around 34,000 clones; roughly 96% occur once, and the top ten carry 5% to 7%. Sampling was carried out from a patient treated with IRX-2 immunotherapy. These TCRs come from a human donor with breast cancer.

The sample holds one count of this clone. This chain uses TRBV4-1 with TRBJ2-7, with D possibly TRBD1 on 5 matching bases. CDR3 size: 14 residues. Germline CDR1 MGHRA, CDR2 YSYEKL. V lost 2 bases and J 2 bases, leaving 10 bases between the germline ends. CDR3 residues: CASSQPRQTYEQYF. The CDR3 nucleotides are TGCGCCAGCAGCCAACCCCGACAGACCTACGAGCAGTACTTC.

In DNA, the CDR3 is TGTGCCAGCAGCTTGGATCCACAGGGTGGTGGCTACACCTTC. Its protein product is CASSLDPQGGGYTF. The rearrangement links TRBV5-4 to TRBJ1-2, with D maybe TRBD1 (6 bases). The length of the CDR3 is 14 residues. The V and J ends lost 0 bases and 7 bases respectively, with 13 bases between them. Germline values: CDR1 SGHNT, CDR2 YYREEE (reference sequence).

The V and J genes are TRBV5-5 and TRBJ1-1; TRBD1 matches 9 bases. From germline, CDR1 is SGHKS and CDR2 YYEKEE (reference sequence). Trimming removed 3 bases from V and 5 bases from J; junction bases left unmatched: 2. This CDR3 comprises 13 residues. The CDR3 reads CASSYRGRTEAFF. The CDR3 bases are TGTGCCAGCAGCTACAGGGGGCGAACTGAAGCTTTCTTT.